This T cell receptor beta chain was retrieved from a study of blood T cell repertoires in COVID-19. Study background: Acute-phase and convalescent COVID-19 samples originated in the United States, Italy and Spain. T cells, B-cell-depleted T cells, or PBMCs provided the cDNA or gDNA that served as material.

Authors' processing steps: Cell counts per sample came from amplifying reference gene primers. Some clones are missing from TCRdb's copy, which holds only in-frame ones; the method was immunoSEQ multiplex PCR. V, J and clone size are taken as reported in that table, and D and trimming were inferred from the DNA itself. Of approximately 200,000 clones listed, roughly 80% are singletons. The germline CDR1 and CDR2 sequences are MRHNA and SNTAGT. V dropped 2 bases and J dropped 7; count of bases not matched to a gene: 6. This CDR3 has 15 residues. In its sample, this clone was seen once. Specimen: peripheral blood. This chain joins TRBV6-4 and TRBJ2-1; 9 bases align to TRBD2. This clonotype originated in a woman in her 30s with acute or convalescent COVID-19. CDR3 region: CASSDGGGAGNEQFF. In DNA form, the CDR3 reads TGTGCCAGCAGTGACGGCGGGGGGGCCGGTAATGAGCAGTTCTTC.